Listed below are T cell receptor beta chains from one sample, sequenced in a study of shared clonotypes between healthy human individuals. Sequenced by immunoSEQ multiplex PCR; TCRdb stores in-frame clones only, minus some. The table lists some 1 million clones, about three quarters of them singletons. Input material: memory CD4+ T cells sorted from blood. The source is a man aged 18 to 35 in good health. CDR3s include the opening cysteine and the closing phenylalanine or tryptophan. The order of the fields is clone size, D gene, V gene, J gene, CDR3 DNA, CDR3 protein. A D gene is named only where the DNA matches it firmly. The size field is filled for only some rows; it gives once, few, many or a size class.

>few|-|TRBV18|TRBJ2-1
TGTGCCAGCTCACCACGACAGGGAGGCGCCTACAATGAGCAGTTCTTC
CASSPRQGGAYNEQFF
>-|TRBD2|TRBV5-4|TRBJ2-5
TGTGCCAGCAGCCGAAAGACTAGCGGGCAAGAGACCCAGTACTTC
CASSRKTSGQETQYF
>few|-|TRBV6-6|TRBJ1-1
TGTGCCAGCAGTTGGGGCAGGACGAACACTGAAGCTTTCTTT
CASSWGRTNTEAFF
>-|-|TRBV10-2|TRBJ1-1
TGCGCCAGCAGTGAGGTCGCTTTCACTGAAGCTTTCTTT
CASSEVAFTEAFF
>-|-|TRBV5-1|TRBJ2-5
TGCGCCAGCAGCTTCGGAAGATCCGAGGAGACCCAGTACTTC
CASSFGRSEETQYF
>few|-|TRBV30|TRBJ1-2
TGTGCCTGGAGTGTGGGGGGGGCCTATGGCTACACCTTC
CAWSVGGAYGYTF
>-|TRBD1|TRBV30|TRBJ2-7
TGTGCCTGGAGTACCGGGACAGCCTCTAGCGAGCAGTACTTC
CAWSTGTASSEQYF
>-|TRBD2|TRBV4-2|TRBJ2-7
TGTGCCAGCAGCCAAGGAAGCGGGGGGGACTACGAGCAGTACTTC
CASSQGSGGDYEQYF
>few|-|TRBV27|TRBJ1-3
TGTGCCAGCAGTTTATCCGGGAATACTGGAAACACCATATATTTT
CASSLSGNTGNTIYF
>few|-|TRBV19|TRBJ1-6
TGTGCCAGTAGCGGACCGTTCGAGGATAATTCACCCCTCCACTTT
CASSGPFEDNSPLHF
>few|-|TRBV10-3|TRBJ1-5
TGTGCCATCCGAGACAGGCCCAATCAGCCCCAGCATTTT
CAIRDRPNQPQHF
>-|-|TRBV6-5|TRBJ1-1
TGTGCCAGCAGTTATAGGGGGACGAACACTGAAGCTTTCTTT
CASSYRGTNTEAFF
>-|TRBD1|TRBV28|TRBJ1-4
TGTGCCAGCAGTTTACCCCGACAGGGATGGGGGGAAAAACTGTTTTTT
CASSLPRQGWGEKLFF
>-|-|TRBV6-6|TRBJ2-1
TGTGCCAGCAGGGGTCTAGCGTCCCAGGAGCAGTTCTTC
CASRGLASQEQFF
>-|TRBD2|TRBV5-1|TRBJ2-7
TGCGCCAGCAGCTTTAGACTAGCGGGAGTCCACGAGCAGTACTTC
CASSFRLAGVHEQYF
>once|-|TRBV7-2|TRBJ2-1
TGTGCCAGCAGCTCGAGGACTCCGAGCAATGAGCAGTTCTTC
CASSSRTPSNEQFF
>few|-|TRBV6-5|TRBJ2-5
TGTGCCAGCACTTCCGGGACTGGCAAGACCCAGTACTTC
CASTSGTGKTQYF
>few|-|TRBV4-2|TRBJ2-5
TGTGCCAGCAGCCAAGACACGGGCCGGGAGACCCAGTACTTC
CASSQDTGRETQYF
>once|-|TRBV6-1|TRBJ1-5
TGTGCCAGCAGTGGCGGGACGGGGGGAACTCAGCCCCAGCATTTT
CASSGGTGGTQPQHF
>-|-|TRBV6-1|TRBJ2-3
TGTGCCAGCAGATCCTCAACAGATACGCAGTATTTT
CASRSSTDTQYF
>-|-|TRBV9|TRBJ2-2
TGTGCCAGCAGCGTAGCTGAGGTGGGCACCGGGGAGCTGTTTTTT
CASSVAEVGTGELFF
>-|-|TRBV2|TRBJ1-3
TGTGCCAGCAGTGACCCAGGGCTGGGTGGAAACACCATATATTTT
CASSDPGLGGNTIYF
>-|-|TRBV5-1|TRBJ1-2
TGCGCCAGCAGCTTGGTTGCGCTCGGCGGCTACACCTTC
CASSLVALGGYTF
>-|TRBD1|TRBV7-2|TRBJ1-6
TGTGCCAGCAGCTTAATCAGGGGGAATAATTCACCCCTCCACTTT
CASSLIRGNNSPLHF
>many|TRBD1|TRBV6-4|TRBJ1-1
TGTGCCAGCAGGTCACAGGGGGGGTTCGGGGCTTTCTTT
CASRSQGGFGAFF
>-|-|TRBV5-1|TRBJ2-1
TGCGCCAGCACCGTCTCAGTCACGGTTTACGGTGAGCAGTTCTTC
CASTVSVTVYGEQFF
>-|TRBD1|TRBV6-6|TRBJ2-7
TGTGCCAGCAGACCGACAGGGGGCGGCGAGCAGTACTTC
CASRPTGGGEQYF
>-|-|TRBV5-6|TRBJ2-7
TGTGCCAGCAGCTTGGGATTCTACGAGCAGTACTTC
CASSLGFYEQYF
>-|TRBD1|TRBV9|TRBJ1-1
TGTGCCAGCAGCACAAGGGACAGGGCGAACACTGAAGCTTTCTTT
CASSTRDRANTEAFF
>-|-|TRBV12-1|TRBJ1-5
TGTGCCAGCAGCTCCCGCCCGTCGGCCCTCTATCAGCCCCAGCATTTT
CASSSRPSALYQPQHF
>-|-|TRBV25-1|TRBJ1-3
TGTGCCAGCAGTGAAGGGGGGGTAACTGGAAACACCATATATTTT
CASSEGGVTGNTIYF